This entry lists 14 T cell receptor beta chains sequenced from one sample in a study of technical replicates of blood from a few donors. TCRdb's copy holds only in-frame clones and misses some; the assay was immunoSEQ multiplex PCR. The sample records about 100,000 clones, around 95% being singletons. Input material: T cells isolated from PBMCs. These receptors originate from a human donor in good health.

The chain links TRBV29-1 to TRBJ1-4; 7 positions match TRBD1. The germline V gene has CDR1 SQVTM and CDR2 ANQGSEA. V gave up 4 bases and J gave up 0 bases; unmatched junction bases: 5. This CDR3 is 15 amino acids long. In DNA form, the CDR3 reads TGCAGCGTTGCCCGGACAGGCGCAACTAATGAAAAACTGTTTTTT. Translation: CSVARTGATNEKLFF.

The chain is built from TRBV27 and TRBJ2-1; TRBD1 is a possible D gene (6 bases). Per the germline V gene, CDR1 is MNHEY and CDR2 is SMNVEV (reference sequence). There are 14 residues in the CDR3. The germline V and J ends were trimmed by 6 bases and 8 bases, with 17 bases remaining between them. CDR3 amino acids: CASRPLDRMDEQFF. CDR3 nucleotides: TGTGCCAGCAGACCACTCGACAGGATGGATGAGCAGTTCTTC.

The genes are TRBV5-1 and TRBJ2-1, with 10 bases aligning to TRBD2. This CDR3 is built from 14 residues. The V gene end was trimmed by 4 bases and the J gene end by 6 bases; junction bases not matched to a gene: 4. CDR1 is SGHRS and CDR2 is YFSETQ in the germline V gene. For the CDR3, the DNA is TGCGCCAGCAGCGCAGGACTAGCGGTCAATGAGCAGTTCTTC. Translated, it gives CASSAGLAVNEQFF.

The V call is TRBV27, the J call TRBJ2-1; D gene uncertain. This CDR3 comprises 16 residues. CDR1 is MNHEY, CDR2 SMNVEV, per germline (reference sequence). The V and J ends lost 4 bases and 1 base respectively, with 14 bases between them. The chain's CDR3 is CASSSTPTPSYNEQFF. The CDR3 nucleotides are TGTGCCAGCAGTTCCACCCCCACACCTTCCTACAATGAGCAGTTCTTC.

The rearrangement joins TRBV7-2 to TRBJ1-1; a weak D match, TRBD1 (5 bases). V was trimmed by 3 bases and J by 0 bases, leaving 8 bases between them. Germline CDR1 and CDR2: SGHTA and FQGNSA. The CDR3 consists of 14 residues. CDR3 nucleotide sequence: TGTGCCAGCAGCTTGCAGGGTTTGAACACTGAAGCTTTCTTT. This sequence encodes CASSLQGLNTEAFF. Combining the CDR3 with reference TRBV7-2 and TRBJ1-1 gives the whole variable domain GAGVSQSPSNKVTEKGKDVELRCDPISGHTALYWYRQSLGQGLEFLIYFQGNSAPDKSGLPSDRFSAERTGGSVSTLTIQRTQQEDSAVYLCASSLQGLNTEAFFGQGTRLTVV.

The CDR3, as DNA: TGTGCCAGCAGTGCGGGCGGGAGGGCCCCGGGCAATGAGCAGTTCTTC. Amino acid sequence: CASSAGGRAPGNEQFF. The V call is TRBV2, the J call TRBJ2-1; 9 nucleotides match TRBD2. The CDR3 runs to 16 residues. The V gene's germline CDR1 is SNHLY and CDR2 FYNNEI. Germline trimming cut 4 bases from V and 6 bases from J; bases unmatched to any gene: 10. Combining the CDR3 with reference TRBV2 and TRBJ2-1 gives the whole variable domain EPEVTQTPSHQVTQMGQEVILRCVPISNHLYFYWYRQILGQKVEFLVSFYNNEISEKSEIFDDQFSVERPDGSNFTLKIRSTKLEDSAMYFCASSAGGRAPGNEQFFGPGTRLTVL.

The V call is TRBV2, the J call TRBJ2-1; D gene uncertain. The V and J ends lost 4 bases and 0 bases respectively, with 7 bases between them. CDR3 size: 14 residues. Germline values: CDR1 SNHLY, CDR2 FYNNEI. The CDR3 reads CASSVLSSYNEQFF. The CDR3 nucleotides read TGTGCCAGCAGTGTCTTGAGCTCCTACAATGAGCAGTTCTTC.

The chain links TRBV28 to TRBJ1-5, with 7 bases that match TRBD1. Germline trimming cut 5 bases from V and 0 bases from J; bases unmatched to any gene: 13. Germline-derived CDR1 and CDR2 are MDHEN and SYDVKM. The CDR3 covers 18 residues. CDR3 sequence (DNA): TGTGCCAGCAGTCTACCTACGGGACAGATTTATAGCAATCAGCCCCAGCATTTT. This gives the protein CASSLPTGQIYSNQPQHF.

The chain has TRBV7-6 and TRBJ2-3; 8 positions agree with TRBD2. Per germline, CDR1 SGHVS and CDR2 FNYEAQ. V was clipped by 4 bases and J by 5 bases; unmatched bases: 8. The CDR3 is made up of 15 amino acids. CDR3 sequence reads: CASSSSGGDLDTQYF. The CDR3 nucleotides are TGTGCCAGCAGCTCAAGCGGGGGAGATTTAGATACGCAGTATTTT.

The chain joins TRBV5-1 to TRBJ2-7; TRBD2 matches 8 bases. The germline gives CDR1 SGHRS, CDR2 YFSETQ. The CDR3 consists of 15 residues. The V and J ends lost 0 bases and 5 bases, in that order; junction bases with no gene match: 7. CDR3 coding DNA: TGCGCCAGCAGCTTGGTGGTAGCGGGAAGTAACGAGCAGTACTTC. Translating gives CASSLVVAGSNEQYF.

CDR3 loop: CASRVGNQPQHF. In nucleotides, the CDR3 is TGTGCCAGCAGGGTAGGCAATCAGCCCCAGCATTTT. V gene TRBV19 combines with J gene TRBJ1-5; D possibly corresponds to TRBD1 (5 bases). Germline V CDR1 and CDR2: LNHDA, SQIVND (reference sequence). V lost 9 bases to trimming and J lost 2 bases, with 8 bases between them. CDR3 length equals 12 residues.

The rearrangement uses TRBV30 and TRBJ2-2; 7 bases map to TRBD2. The V gene's germline CDR1 is GTSNPN and CDR2 SVGIG (reference sequence). This CDR3 is built from 14 residues. The V segment lost 4 bases and the J segment 2 bases; nucleotides outside the gene matches: 4. The CDR3 reads CAWNPGGNTGELFF. The CDR3 DNA follows: TGTGCCTGGAATCCGGGGGGAAACACCGGGGAGCTGTTTTTT.

This rearrangement joins TRBV19 to TRBJ1-5; a weak D match, TRBD1 (5 bases). Trimming took off 6 bases at V and 4 bases at J, with 19 bases between the two ends. CDR3 size: 16 residues. Germline-derived CDR1 and CDR2 are LNHDA and SQIVND (reference sequence). The CDR3 nucleotides read TGTGCCAGTAGAGTCATCGGGGGACGCCTAAATCAGCCCCAGCATTTT. This codes for CASRVIGGRLNQPQHF.

J is TRBJ2-3 and V is TRBV6-6, with a tentative D call TRBD2 (5 bases). The CDR3 loop spans 15 amino acids. Per the germline V gene, CDR1 is MNHNY and CDR2 is SVGAGI (reference sequence). V was shortened by 0 bases and J by 7 bases, with 14 bases between the two germline ends. The CDR3 region is CASSYSREVLNTQYF. DNA for the CDR3: TGTGCCAGCAGTTACTCGAGGGAAGTTCTTAATACGCAGTATTTT.